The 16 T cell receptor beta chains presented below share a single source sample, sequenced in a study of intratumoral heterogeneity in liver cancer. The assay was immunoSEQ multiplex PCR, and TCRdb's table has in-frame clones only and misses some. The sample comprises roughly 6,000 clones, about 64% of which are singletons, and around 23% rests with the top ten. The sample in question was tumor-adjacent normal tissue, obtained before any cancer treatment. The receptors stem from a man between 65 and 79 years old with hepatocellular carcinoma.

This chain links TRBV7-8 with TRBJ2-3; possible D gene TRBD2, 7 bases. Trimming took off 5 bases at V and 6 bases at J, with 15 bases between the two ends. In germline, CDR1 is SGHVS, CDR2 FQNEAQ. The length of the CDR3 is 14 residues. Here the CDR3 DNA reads TGTGCCAGCAGCCTCCAGGGAGGGGGGGATACGCAGTATTTT. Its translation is CASSLQGGGDTQYF.

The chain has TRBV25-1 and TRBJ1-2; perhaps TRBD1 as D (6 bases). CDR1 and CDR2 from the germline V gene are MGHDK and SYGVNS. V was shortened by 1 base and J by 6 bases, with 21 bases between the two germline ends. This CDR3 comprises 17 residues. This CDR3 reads CASSEWGAPSHHHGYTF. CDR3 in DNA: TGTGCCAGCAGTGAATGGGGGGCTCCGTCCCACCACCATGGCTACACCTTC.

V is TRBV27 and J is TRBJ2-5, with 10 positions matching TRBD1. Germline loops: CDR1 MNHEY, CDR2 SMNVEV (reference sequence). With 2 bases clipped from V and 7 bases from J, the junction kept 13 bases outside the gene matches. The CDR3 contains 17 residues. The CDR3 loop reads CASSLGTGVGRGGTQYF. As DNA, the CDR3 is TGTGCCAGCAGTTTAGGGACAGGGGTAGGAAGAGGCGGGACCCAGTACTTC.

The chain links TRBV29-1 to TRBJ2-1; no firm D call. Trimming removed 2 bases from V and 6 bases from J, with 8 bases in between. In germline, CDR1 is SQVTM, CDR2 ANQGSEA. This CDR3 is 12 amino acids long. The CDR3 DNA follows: TGCAGCGTTGAATACAGTGGCAATGAGCAGTTCTTC. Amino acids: CSVEYSGNEQFF.

The CDR3 DNA follows: TGTGCCAGCAGCCAAGATCTAGGGGACGAGCAGTACTTC. This gives the protein CASSQDLGDEQYF. The gene calls are TRBV4-2 and TRBJ2-7; perhaps TRBD1 as D (5 bases). The CDR3 loop spans 13 amino acids. With 0 bases removed from V and 5 bases from J, the gap between germline ends came to 8 bases. The germline V gene encodes CDR1 LGHNA and CDR2 YNFKEQ.

The CDR3 loop is CASSQGTGGAGEKLFF. In nucleotides, the CDR3 is TGTGCCAGCAGCCAAGGCACAGGGGGCGCCGGTGAAAAACTGTTTTTT. This sequence joins TRBV4-2 and TRBJ1-4; TRBD1 agrees at 9 bases. The CDR3 covers 16 residues. Trimming removed 1 base from V and 7 bases from J; junction bases left unmatched: 7. Germline V gene lookup returns CDR1 LGHNA and CDR2 YNFKEQ.

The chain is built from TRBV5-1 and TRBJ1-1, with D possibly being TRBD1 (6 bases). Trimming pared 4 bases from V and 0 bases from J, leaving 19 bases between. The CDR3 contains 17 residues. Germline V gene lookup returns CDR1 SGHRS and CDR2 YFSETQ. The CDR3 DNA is TGCGCCAGCAGCCCGGGGGGCGGGGGCCGGATGAACACTGAAGCTTTCTTT. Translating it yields CASSPGGGGRMNTEAFF. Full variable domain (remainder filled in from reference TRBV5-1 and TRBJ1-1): KAGVTQTPRYLIKTRGQQVTLSCSPISGHRSVSWYQQTPGQGLQFLFEYFSETQRNKGNFPGRFSGRQFSNSRSEMNVSTLELGDSALYLCASSPGGGGRMNTEAFFGQGTRLTVV.

CDR3 in DNA: TGTGCCAGTATGGGCACGGGGGGAAACACCATATATTTT. This translates into CASMGTGGNTIYF. The chain links TRBV19 to TRBJ1-3; no reliable D call. The germline V gene has CDR1 LNHDA and CDR2 SQIVND (reference sequence). The CDR3 sequence is 13 residues long. V was shortened by 7 bases and J by 4 bases, with 11 bases between the two germline ends. Together with reference TRBV19 and TRBJ1-3, the CDR3 gives the full variable domain: DGGITQSPKYLFRKEGQNVTLSCEQNLNHDAMYWYRQDPGQGLRLIYYSQIVNDFQKGDIAEGYSVSREKKESFPLTVTSAQKNPTAFYLCASMGTGGNTIYFGEGSWLTVV.

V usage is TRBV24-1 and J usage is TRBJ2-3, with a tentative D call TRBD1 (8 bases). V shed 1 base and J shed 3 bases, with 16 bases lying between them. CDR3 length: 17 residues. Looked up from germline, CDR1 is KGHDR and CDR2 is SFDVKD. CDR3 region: CATSDFLGQGGTDTQYF. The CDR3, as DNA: TGTGCCACCAGTGATTTCCTTGGACAGGGAGGGACAGATACGCAGTATTTT.

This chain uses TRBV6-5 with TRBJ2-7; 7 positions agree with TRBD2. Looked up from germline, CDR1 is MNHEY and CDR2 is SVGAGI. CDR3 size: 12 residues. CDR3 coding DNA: TGTGGCGCGGGGGACTTTTCCTACGAGCAGTACGTC. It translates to CGAGDFSYEQYV.

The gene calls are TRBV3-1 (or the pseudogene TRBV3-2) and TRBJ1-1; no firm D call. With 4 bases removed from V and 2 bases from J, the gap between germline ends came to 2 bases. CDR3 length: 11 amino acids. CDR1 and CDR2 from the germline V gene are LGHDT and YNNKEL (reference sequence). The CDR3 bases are TGTGCCAGCAGCCTCAACACTGAAGCTTTCTTT. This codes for CASSLNTEAFF.

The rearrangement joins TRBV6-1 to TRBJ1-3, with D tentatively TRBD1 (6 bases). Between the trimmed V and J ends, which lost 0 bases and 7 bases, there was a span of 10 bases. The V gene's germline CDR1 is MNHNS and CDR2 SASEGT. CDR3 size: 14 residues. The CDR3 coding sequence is TGTGCCAGCAGTGAAGCGGGCCAGGGGAACACCATATATTTT. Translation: CASSEAGQGNTIYF.

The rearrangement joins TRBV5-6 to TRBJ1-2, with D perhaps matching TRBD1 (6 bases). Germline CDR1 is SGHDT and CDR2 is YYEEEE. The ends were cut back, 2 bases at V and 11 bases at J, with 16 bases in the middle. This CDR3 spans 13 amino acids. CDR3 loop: CASSFKPAGAYTF. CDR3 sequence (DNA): TGTGCCAGCAGCTTTAAACCGGCGGGGGCGTACACCTTC.

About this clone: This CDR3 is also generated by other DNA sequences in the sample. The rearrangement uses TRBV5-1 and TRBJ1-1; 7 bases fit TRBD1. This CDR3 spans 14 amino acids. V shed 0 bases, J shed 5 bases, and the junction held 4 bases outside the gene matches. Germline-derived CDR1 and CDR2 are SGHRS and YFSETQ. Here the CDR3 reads CASSLASGGTEAFF. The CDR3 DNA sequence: TGCGCCAGCAGCTTGGCATCAGGGGGGACTGAAGCTTTCTTT.

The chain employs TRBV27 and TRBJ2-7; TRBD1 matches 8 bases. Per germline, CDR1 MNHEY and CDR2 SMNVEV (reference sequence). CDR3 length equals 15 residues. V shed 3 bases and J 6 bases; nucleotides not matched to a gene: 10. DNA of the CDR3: TGTGCCAGCAGTTTCCCCTGCAGGGGGCCGGGCGAGCAGTACGTC. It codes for CASSFPCRGPGEQYV.

CDR3 sequence: CASSEHGTGGIDTQYF. The CDR3 DNA sequence: TGTGCCAGCAGTGAACACGGGACAGGGGGCATAGATACGCAGTATTTT. V and J are TRBV6-4 and TRBJ2-3, with 12 bases aligning to TRBD1. This CDR3 comprises 16 residues. Trimming took 3 bases from V and 5 from J; bases not matched to a gene: 6. Germline loops: CDR1 MRHNA, CDR2 SNTAGT.